Following are 4 T cell receptor beta chains from one sample sequenced in a study of graft-versus-host responses after intestinal transplantation. The data were produced by immunoSEQ multiplex PCR, yet TCRdb's version contains in-frame clones alone and is incomplete. The table has over 60,000 clones, 89% seen once. Grafts had their tissue processed, releasing intraepithelial and lamina propria lymphocytes. The sequenced sample was ileum tissue, obtained less than 400 days after transplant. These receptors were collected from a human patient who received an intestinal transplant, so some T cells may come from the graft donor.

V gene TRBV6-1 combines with J gene TRBJ1-1; tentatively, D is TRBD1 (6 bases). Trimming removed 5 bases at V and 3 bases at J, with 13 bases between. CDR3 size: 14 residues. Germline CDR1 is MNHNS and CDR2 is SASEGT. CDR3 sequence reads: CASSTTGRDTEAFF. CDR3 DNA: TGTGCCAGCAGTACAACAGGGCGGGACACTGAAGCTTTCTTT.

V and J are TRBV5-1 and TRBJ2-7, with no clear D. Looked up from germline, CDR1 is SGHRS and CDR2 is YFSETQ. The germline V and J ends were trimmed by 3 bases and 3 bases, with 7 bases remaining between them. CDR3 length: 12 amino acids. The CDR3 DNA reads TGCGCCAGCAGCTCAGCTAACTACGAGCAGTACTTC. It is translated as CASSSANYEQYF.

This sequence joins TRBV4-1 and TRBJ2-5, with 9 bases lining up with TRBD1. Germline CDR1 reads MGHRA; CDR2 reads YSYEKL. Trimming took 1 base from V and 2 from J; bases not matched to a gene: 2. The CDR3 contains 15 residues. CDR3 loop: CASSQGQGGQETQYF. The DNA of the CDR3 is TGCGCCAGCAGCCAAGGACAGGGGGGGCAAGAGACCCAGTACTTC.

This clone has just a few counts. The gene calls are TRBV7-9 and TRBJ1-2, with D possibly TRBD1 on 6 matching bases. The germline CDR1 and CDR2 sequences are SEHNR and FQNEAQ (reference sequence). V was pared by 6 bases and J by 6 bases, with 11 bases between. The CDR3 totals 12 residues. The CDR3 region has the DNA TGTGCCAGCAGGCCGGGGGCAAATGGCTACACCTTC. It encodes CASRPGANGYTF.